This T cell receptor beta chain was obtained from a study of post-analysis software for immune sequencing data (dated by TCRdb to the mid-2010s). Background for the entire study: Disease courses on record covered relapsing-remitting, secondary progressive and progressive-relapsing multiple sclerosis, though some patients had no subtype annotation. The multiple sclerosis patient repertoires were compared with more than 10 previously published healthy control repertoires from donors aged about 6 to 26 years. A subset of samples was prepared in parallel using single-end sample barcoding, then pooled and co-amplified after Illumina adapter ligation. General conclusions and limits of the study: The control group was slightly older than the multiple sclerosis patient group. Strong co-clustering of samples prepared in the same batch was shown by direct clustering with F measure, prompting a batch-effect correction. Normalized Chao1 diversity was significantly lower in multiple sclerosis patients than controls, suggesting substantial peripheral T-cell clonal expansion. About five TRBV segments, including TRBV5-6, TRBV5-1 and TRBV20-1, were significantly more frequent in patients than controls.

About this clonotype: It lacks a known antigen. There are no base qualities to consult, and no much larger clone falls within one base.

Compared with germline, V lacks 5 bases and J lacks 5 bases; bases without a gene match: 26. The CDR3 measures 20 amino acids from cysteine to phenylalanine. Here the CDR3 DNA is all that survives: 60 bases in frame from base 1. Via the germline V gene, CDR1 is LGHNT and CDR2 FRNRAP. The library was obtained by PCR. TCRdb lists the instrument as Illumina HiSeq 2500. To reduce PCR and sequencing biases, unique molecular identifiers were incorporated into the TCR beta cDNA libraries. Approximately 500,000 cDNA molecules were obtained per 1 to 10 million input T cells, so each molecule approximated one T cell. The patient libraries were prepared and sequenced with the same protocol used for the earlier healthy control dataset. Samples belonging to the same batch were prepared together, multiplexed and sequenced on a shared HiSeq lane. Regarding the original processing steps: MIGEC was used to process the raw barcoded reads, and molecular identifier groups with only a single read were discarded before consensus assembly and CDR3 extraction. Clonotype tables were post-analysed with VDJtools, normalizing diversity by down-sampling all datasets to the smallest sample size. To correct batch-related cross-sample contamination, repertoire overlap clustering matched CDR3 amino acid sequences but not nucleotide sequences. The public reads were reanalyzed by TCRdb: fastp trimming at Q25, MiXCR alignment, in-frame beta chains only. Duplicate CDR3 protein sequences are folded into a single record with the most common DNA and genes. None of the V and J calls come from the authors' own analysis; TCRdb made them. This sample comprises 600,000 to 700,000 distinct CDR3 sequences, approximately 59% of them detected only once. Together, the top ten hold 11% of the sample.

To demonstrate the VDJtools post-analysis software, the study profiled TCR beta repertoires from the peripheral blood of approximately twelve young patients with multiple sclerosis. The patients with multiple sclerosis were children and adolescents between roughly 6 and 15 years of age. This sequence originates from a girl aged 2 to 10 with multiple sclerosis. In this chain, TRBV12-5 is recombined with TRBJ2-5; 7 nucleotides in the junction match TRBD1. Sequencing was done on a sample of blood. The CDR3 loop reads CASGESRKDRLSVGLETQYF. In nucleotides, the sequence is TGTGCTAGTGGTGAATCCCGGAAGGACAGGCTCAGTGTCGGGTTGGAGACCCAGTACTTC.